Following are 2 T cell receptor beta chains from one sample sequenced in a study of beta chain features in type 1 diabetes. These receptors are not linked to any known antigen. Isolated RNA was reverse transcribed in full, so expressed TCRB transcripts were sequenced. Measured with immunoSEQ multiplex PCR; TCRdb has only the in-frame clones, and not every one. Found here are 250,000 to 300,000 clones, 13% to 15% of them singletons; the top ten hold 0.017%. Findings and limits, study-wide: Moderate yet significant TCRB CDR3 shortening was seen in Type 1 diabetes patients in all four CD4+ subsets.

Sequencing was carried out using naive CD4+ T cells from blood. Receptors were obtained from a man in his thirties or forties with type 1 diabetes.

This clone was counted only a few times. CDR3 region: CASSGWTSGRFF. CDR3 coding DNA: TGTGCCAGCAGTGGATGGACTAGCGGGCGGTTCTTC. The rearrangement joins TRBV2 to TRBJ2-1, with TRBD2 matching 11 bases. Per germline, CDR1 SNHLY and CDR2 FYNNEI. This CDR3 is 12 amino acids long. With V trimmed by 4 bases and J by 15 bases, 5 bases remained unmatched.

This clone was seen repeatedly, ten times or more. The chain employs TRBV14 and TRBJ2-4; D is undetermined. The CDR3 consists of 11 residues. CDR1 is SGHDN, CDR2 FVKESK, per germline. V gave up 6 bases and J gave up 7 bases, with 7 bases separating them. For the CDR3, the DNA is TGTGCCAGCAGTCACGGGAACATTCAGTACTTC. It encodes CASSHGNIQYF. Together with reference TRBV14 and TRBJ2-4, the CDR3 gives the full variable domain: EAGVTQFPSHSVIEKGQTVTLRCDPISGHDNLYWYRRVMGKEIKFLLHFVKESKQDESGMPNNRFLAERTGGTYSTLKVQPAELEDSGVYFCASSHGNIQYFGAGTRLSVL.